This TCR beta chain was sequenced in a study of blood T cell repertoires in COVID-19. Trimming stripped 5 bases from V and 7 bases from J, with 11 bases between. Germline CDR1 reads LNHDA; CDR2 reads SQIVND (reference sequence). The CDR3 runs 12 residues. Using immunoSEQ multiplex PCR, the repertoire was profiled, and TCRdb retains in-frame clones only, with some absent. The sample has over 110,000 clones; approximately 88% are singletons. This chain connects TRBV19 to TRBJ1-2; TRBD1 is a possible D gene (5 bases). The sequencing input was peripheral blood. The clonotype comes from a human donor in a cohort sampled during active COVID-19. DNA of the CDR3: TGTGCCAGTAGTTCGGCCGGGGGTGGCTACACCTTC. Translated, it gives CASSSAGGGYTF. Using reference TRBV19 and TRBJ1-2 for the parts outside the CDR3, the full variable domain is DGGITQSPKYLFRKEGQNVTLSCEQNLNHDAMYWYRQDPGQGLRLIYYSQIVNDFQKGDIAEGYSVSREKKESFPLTVTSAQKNPTAFYLCASSSAGGGYTFGSGTRLTVV.